The clone carrying this T cell receptor (beta chain) came up once. What it binds is unknown. The sample belongs to a study of shared clonotypes between healthy human individuals. Study-wide results and limits: Richness estimates generally favored naive over memory subsets.

The donors were all Caucasian adults (living in Nashville, Tennessee). Across several immunoSEQ plates, the genomic DNA of each subset was split evenly. In the source study's methods: ImmunoSEQ output held junction-only sequences without quality scores, so filtering differed. TCRdb's table, derived via immunoSEQ multiplex PCR, lists solely in-frame clones and lacks some. V and J calls and clone size are given by that table; D and trimming were obtained from the DNA. Of approximately 530,000 clones listed, roughly 95% are singletons. The CDR3 extends over 15 amino acids. V lost 6 bases and J lost 0, with 15 bases in between. Germline loops: CDR1 KGHSY, CDR2 FQNENV.

The clonotype comes from a woman aged 25 to 45 in good health. The V and J genes are TRBV16 and TRBJ2-7; a possible D gene is TRBD2 (6 bases). Sequencing input: naive CD4+ T cells sorted from blood. Subset meaning: CD45RA+ positively selected. The CDR3 protein is CASSPTWTNSYEQYF. In DNA form, the CDR3 reads TGTGCCAGCAGTCCTACCTGGACTAACTCCTACGAGCAGTACTTC.